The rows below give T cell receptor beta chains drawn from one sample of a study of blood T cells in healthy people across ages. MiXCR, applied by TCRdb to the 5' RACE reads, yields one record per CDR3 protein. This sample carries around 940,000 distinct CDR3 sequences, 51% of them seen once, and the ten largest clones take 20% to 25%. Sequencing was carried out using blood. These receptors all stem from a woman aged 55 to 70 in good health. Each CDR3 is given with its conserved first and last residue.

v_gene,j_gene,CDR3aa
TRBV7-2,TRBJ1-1,CASSLARGDEAFF
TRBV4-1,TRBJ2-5,CASSQGFTETQYF
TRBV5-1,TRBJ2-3,CASSLGVSSADTQYF
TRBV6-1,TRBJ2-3,CASLTDREATDTQYF
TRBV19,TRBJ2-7,CASSIGGGLEQYF
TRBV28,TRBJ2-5,CASRRANQETQYF
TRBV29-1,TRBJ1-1,CSVAPPGITEAFF
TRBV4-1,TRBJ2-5,CASSHGGREYQETQYF
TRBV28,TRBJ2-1,CASTRGLAGGYEQFF
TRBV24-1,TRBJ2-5,CATSEPGQARETQYF
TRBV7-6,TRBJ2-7,CASSDIAYEQYF
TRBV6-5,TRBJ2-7,CASSYRHRDFLVSYEQYF
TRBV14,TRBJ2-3,CASSQHYRGQSPTDTQYF
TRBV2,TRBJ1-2,CASSRWYGYTF
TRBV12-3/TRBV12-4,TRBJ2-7,CAGSLQLSPEQYF
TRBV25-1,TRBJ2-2,CASRERLTGELFF
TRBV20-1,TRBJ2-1,CSAAPTGYGRGEQFF
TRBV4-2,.,CASSQAGATYNEQYF
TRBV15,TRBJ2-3,CATNRDGLAGVATQYF
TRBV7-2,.,CASSDGTARTQYF
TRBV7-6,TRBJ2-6,CASSLDLRAVRHSGANVLTF
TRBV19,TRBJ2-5,CASSMRGVGTSGSLYEQYF
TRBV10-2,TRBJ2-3,CASSVLFTDTQYF
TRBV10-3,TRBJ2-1,CAISGDNNEQFF
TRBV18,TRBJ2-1,CASSPKLAGGSSYNEQFF
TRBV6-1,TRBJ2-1,CASSPTGYYNEQFF
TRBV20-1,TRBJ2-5,CSANSGGQETQYF
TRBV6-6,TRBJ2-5,CASSPRAIQETQYF
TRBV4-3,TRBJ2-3,CASSPADRDGTDTQYF
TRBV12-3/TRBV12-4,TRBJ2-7,CASSSSFPVEQYF
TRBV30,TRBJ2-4,CAWSVTSGDLAKNIQYF
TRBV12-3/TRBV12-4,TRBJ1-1,CASSQTGEGMNTEAFF
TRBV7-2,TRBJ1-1,CASSPRSGLTEAFF
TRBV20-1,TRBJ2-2,CSAQGVTGELFF
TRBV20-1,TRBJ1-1,CSAREPQTGKSKAFF
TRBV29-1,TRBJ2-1,CSVGGGGINEQFF
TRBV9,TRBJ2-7,CASSPQGQGISYEQYF
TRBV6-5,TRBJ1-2,CASSDIPGYGYTF
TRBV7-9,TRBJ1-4,CASSPSTLDRAGEKLFF
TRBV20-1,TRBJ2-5,CSATLNQETQYF
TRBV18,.,CASSPASGTQETQYF
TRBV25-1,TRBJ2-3,CASTPKGPAGTDTQYF
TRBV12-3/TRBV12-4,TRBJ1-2,CASSGRSYGYTF
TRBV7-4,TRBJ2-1,CASRSLGDEQFF